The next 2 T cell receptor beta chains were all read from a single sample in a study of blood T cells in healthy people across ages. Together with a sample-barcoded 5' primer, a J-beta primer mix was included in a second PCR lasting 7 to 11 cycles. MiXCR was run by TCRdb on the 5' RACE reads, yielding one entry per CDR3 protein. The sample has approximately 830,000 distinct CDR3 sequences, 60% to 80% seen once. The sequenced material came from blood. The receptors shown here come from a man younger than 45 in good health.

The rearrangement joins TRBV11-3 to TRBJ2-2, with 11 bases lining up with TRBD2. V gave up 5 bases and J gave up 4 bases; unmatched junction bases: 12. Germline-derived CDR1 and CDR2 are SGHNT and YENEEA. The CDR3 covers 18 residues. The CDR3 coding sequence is TGTGCCAGCAGCCCCGGATTTCTAGCGGGGGGAGCCACCGGGGAGCTGTTTTTT. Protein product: CASSPGFLAGGATGELFF.

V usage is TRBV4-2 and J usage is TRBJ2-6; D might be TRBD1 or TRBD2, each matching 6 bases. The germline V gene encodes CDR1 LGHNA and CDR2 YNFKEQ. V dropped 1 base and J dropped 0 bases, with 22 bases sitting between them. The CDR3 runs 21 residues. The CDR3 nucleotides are TGTGCCAGCAGCCAAGCCCCAACAGGGAGGCCCCCAAGCTCTGGGGCCAACGTCCTGACTTTC. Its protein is CASSQAPTGRPPSSGANVLTF.